The clone carrying this T cell receptor (beta chain) was counted between two and nine times. What it binds is unknown. The sample originates from a study of regulatory T cells in long-lasting Graves disease. This CDR3 has 14 residues. Germline V gene data show CDR1 as SGHRS and CDR2 as YFSETQ. The V segment lost 4 bases and the J segment 9 bases; nucleotides outside the gene matches: 6. Time point noted: newly diagnosed GD, antithyroid drugs for less than 3 months. RNA isolated from PBMCs was used to make the TCR library. A peripheral blood sample, 8 to 10 milliliters in volume, was drawn into EDTA tubes. The authors built TCR beta libraries using iRepertoire HTBI primers and Arm-PCR of CDR3 regions. TCRdb reprocessed the multiplex PCR reads via MiXCR and lists one record per CDR3 protein. The sample contains 450,000 to 700,000 distinct CDR3 sequences, about 13% of which appear only once. Study-wide results and caveats: Among persistent patients, a larger number of public clonotypes were shared (approximately 3,000) than among newly diagnosed patients (roughly 1,000).

The sample also formed part of further work on T cells in Graves' hyperthyroidism and ophthalmopathy. That study reports: Graves' hyperthyroidism without ophthalmopathy progression within 18 months was termed stable. An initial round of RT-PCR targeting the TCR CDR3 relied on the HTBI primer set.

This material consisted of peripheral blood mononuclear cells (PBMCs), taken at new diagnosis, from a patient treated with antithyroid drugs. This receptor was obtained from a man aged 25-40 years with Graves disease. The chain combines TRBV5-1 with TRBJ2-1; 11 bases map to TRBD2. The CDR3 region has the DNA TGCGCCAGCAGCCTCTTAGCGGGAGGGCCTGAGCAGTTCTTC. It is translated as CASSLLAGGPEQFF.